These T cell receptor beta chains were read from a single sample in a study of shared clonotypes between healthy human individuals. Produced via immunoSEQ multiplex PCR; TCRdb's table is partial and in-frame only. The data hold about 2 million clones, with 95% observed a single time. Sequencing input: naive CD4+ T cells sorted from blood. The source is a man between 18 and 35 years old in good health. Both conserved end residues are part of each CDR3. D genes are given only for firm matches. Clone size is shown for a subset of rows, as once, few, many or a class of expanded clone.

V: TRBV18
D: .
size: .
J: TRBJ1-2
CDR3: CASSPQQAPGINYGYTF
DNA: TGTGCCAGCTCACCTCAACAGGCCCCCGGGATTAACTATGGCTACACCTTC

V: TRBV6-6
D: .
size: .
J: TRBJ1-6
CDR3: CASSHTGQMNSPLHF
DNA: TGTGCCAGCAGCCACACCGGACAGATGAATTCACCCCTCCACTTT

V: TRBV5-4
D: .
size: .
J: TRBJ1-1
CDR3: CASSLGRLNTEAFF
DNA: TGTGCCAGCAGCTTGGGCAGACTGAACACTGAAGCTTTCTTT

V: TRBV18
D: .
size: .
J: TRBJ1-1
CDR3: CASSILSEGPGGSEAFF
DNA: TGTGCCAGCTCAATTCTCTCTGAGGGACCCGGCGGCTCTGAAGCTTTCTTT

V: TRBV6-1
D: .
size: .
J: TRBJ1-5
CDR3: CASSEGIATPQHF
DNA: TGTGCCAGCAGTGAAGGCATTGCGACCCCCCAGCATTTT

V: TRBV13
D: .
size: .
J: TRBJ1-2
CDR3: CASNREAGYGYTF
DNA: TGTGCCAGCAATCGGGAGGCAGGCTATGGCTACACCTTC

V: TRBV19
D: TRBD2
size: .
J: TRBJ2-7
CDR3: CASRPSGLAVIYEQYF
DNA: TGTGCCAGTAGGCCGTCCGGACTAGCGGTTATCTACGAGCAGTACTTC

V: TRBV2
D: .
size: .
J: TRBJ2-7
CDR3: CASSEDSFNEQYF
DNA: TGTGCCAGCAGTGAAGACAGTTTCAACGAGCAGTACTTC

V: TRBV5-1
D: .
size: once
J: TRBJ2-3
CDR3: CASSLEAGADTQYF
DNA: TGCGCCAGCAGCTTGGAGGCAGGGGCAGATACGCAGTATTTT

V: TRBV18
D: .
size: .
J: TRBJ1-6
CDR3: CASSPLGGDNSPLHF
DNA: TGTGCCAGCTCACCACTGGGGGGGGATAATTCACCCCTCCACTTT

V: TRBV7-2
D: .
size: .
J: TRBJ2-1
CDR3: CASSRPGGNLLRNEQFF
DNA: TGTGCCAGCAGCCGGCCGGGCGGGAACCTATTAAGGAATGAGCAGTTCTTC

V: TRBV18
D: .
size: .
J: TRBJ1-5
CDR3: CASSPDSNQPQHF
DNA: TGTGCCAGCTCACCGGACAGCAATCAGCCCCAGCATTTT

V: TRBV6-5
D: .
size: once
J: TRBJ1-4
CDR3: CASSYSGPGTNEKLFF
DNA: TGTGCCAGCAGTTACTCCGGACCCGGGACTAATGAAAAACTGTTTTTT

V: TRBV2
D: TRBD2
size: .
J: TRBJ2-4
CDR3: CASSPSSAGGIIAKNIQYF
DNA: TGTGCCAGCAGTCCTTCTTCAGCGGGAGGTATCATAGCCAAAAACATTCAGTACTTC

V: TRBV5-4
D: TRBD1
size: .
J: TRBJ1-3
CDR3: CASSFSPGQGMRGNTIYF
DNA: TGTGCCAGCAGCTTTTCTCCGGGACAGGGAATGCGCGGAAACACCATATATTTT

V: TRBV13
D: .
size: .
J: TRBJ1-2
CDR3: CASRRTPTNYGYTF
DNA: TGTGCCAGCCGTCGGACTCCGACTAACTATGGCTACACCTTC

V: TRBV7-2
D: .
size: .
J: TRBJ2-2
CDR3: CASSPQIGDAGELFF
DNA: TGTGCCAGCAGCCCCCAAATCGGGGACGCCGGGGAGCTGTTTTTT

V: TRBV9
D: .
size: .
J: TRBJ2-1
CDR3: CASNAGFTYNEQFF
DNA: TGTGCCAGCAATGCGGGGTTTACCTACAATGAGCAGTTCTTC

V: TRBV27
D: TRBD1
size: .
J: TRBJ1-2
CDR3: CASSSLPGLTGDYGYTF
DNA: TGTGCCAGCAGTTCCTTGCCCGGACTAACAGGGGACTATGGCTACACCTTC

V: TRBV5-1
D: TRBD2
size: .
J: TRBJ2-4
CDR3: CASSLEGLAGVNIQYF
DNA: TGCGCCAGCAGCTTGGAGGGACTAGCGGGGGTAAACATTCAGTACTTC

V: TRBV28
D: .
size: .
J: TRBJ2-7
CDR3: CASSLLRGGGEQYF
DNA: TGTGCCAGCAGTTTGTTGCGGGGAGGTGGCGAGCAGTACTTC

V: TRBV6-4
D: TRBD1
size: .
J: TRBJ1-6
CDR3: CASSPTGVNSPLHF
DNA: TGTGCCAGCAGCCCTACAGGGGTTAATTCACCCCTCCACTTT

V: TRBV5-1
D: TRBD1
size: .
J: TRBJ1-5
CDR3: CASSRTGNNNQPQHF
DNA: TGCGCCAGCAGCCGGACAGGCAACAATAATCAGCCCCAGCATTTT

V: TRBV6-5
D: .
size: .
J: TRBJ2-7
CDR3: CASSPLWSSYEQYF
DNA: TGTGCCAGCAGTCCTCTCTGGAGCTCCTACGAGCAGTACTTC

V: TRBV29-1
D: TRBD1
size: .
J: TRBJ2-7
CDR3: CSFSGGPHSTYEQYF
DNA: TGCAGCTTTTCAGGGGGCCCTCACAGTACCTACGAGCAGTACTTC

V: TRBV11-3
D: .
size: .
J: TRBJ2-7
CDR3: CASSLNDADEQYF
DNA: TGTGCCAGCAGCTTAAACGACGCCGACGAGCAGTACTTC

V: TRBV11-2
D: .
size: once
J: TRBJ2-7
CDR3: CASSLGTMSSYEQYF
DNA: TGTGCCAGCAGCTTAGGGACTATGAGCTCCTACGAGCAGTACTTC

V: TRBV9
D: TRBD1
size: .
J: TRBJ2-7
CDR3: CASSTGQGPYEQYF
DNA: TGTGCCAGCAGCACGGGACAGGGTCCCTACGAGCAGTACTTC

V: TRBV5-1
D: .
size: .
J: TRBJ2-5
CDR3: CASSLQGSETQYF
DNA: TGCGCCAGCAGCTTGCAGGGGTCAGAGACCCAGTACTTC

V: TRBV5-1
D: .
size: .
J: TRBJ2-2
CDR3: CASSPETGSTGELFF
DNA: TGCGCCAGCAGCCCTGAAACAGGATCCACCGGGGAGCTGTTTTTT

V: TRBV5-1
D: TRBD2
size: .
J: TRBJ2-7
CDR3: CASSPPGALAGTYEQYF
DNA: TGCGCCAGCAGCCCACCCGGTGCGCTAGCGGGCACCTACGAGCAGTACTTC

V: TRBV9
D: TRBD1
size: .
J: TRBJ2-5
CDR3: CASSVTGVMGETQYF
DNA: TGTGCCAGCAGCGTGACAGGGGTGATGGGAGAGACCCAGTACTTC

V: TRBV6-1
D: .
size: .
J: TRBJ1-4
CDR3: CASGRTPLLEKLFF
DNA: TGTGCCAGCGGGAGGACCCCTCTACTAGAAAAACTGTTTTTT

V: TRBV13
D: .
size: .
J: TRBJ1-5
CDR3: CASSLWGKNQPQHF
DNA: TGTGCCAGCAGCTTATGGGGGAAGAATCAGCCCCAGCATTTT

V: TRBV5-1
D: .
size: few
J: TRBJ2-7
CDR3: CASSSTYEQYF
DNA: TGCGCCAGCAGCTCGACCTACGAGCAGTACTTC

V: TRBV19
D: .
size: .
J: TRBJ1-1
CDR3: CASSIRNTEAFF
DNA: TGTGCCAGTAGTATAAGGAACACTGAAGCTTTCTTT

V: TRBV5-1
D: .
size: .
J: TRBJ2-7
CDR3: CASSLAPMAGTTYEQYF
DNA: TGCGCCAGCAGCTTGGCCCCAATGGCAGGGACAACCTACGAGCAGTACTTC

V: TRBV6-1
D: .
size: .
J: TRBJ2-7
CDR3: CASGILWGGQDEQYF
DNA: TGTGCCAGCGGGATACTATGGGGGGGGCAGGACGAGCAGTACTTC

V: TRBV19
D: TRBD1
size: .
J: TRBJ1-1
CDR3: CASQDRGSMNTEAFF
DNA: TGTGCCAGCCAAGACAGGGGATCGATGAACACTGAAGCTTTCTTT

V: TRBV4-3
D: TRBD1
size: .
J: TRBJ2-5
CDR3: CASSQRRGTGDRETQYF
DNA: TGCGCCAGCAGCCAAAGACGGGGGACAGGGGACCGAGAGACCCAGTACTTC

V: TRBV19
D: .
size: .
J: TRBJ2-7
CDR3: CASTSSQNWAGEQYF
DNA: TGTGCCAGTACTTCGTCTCAGAACTGGGCGGGCGAGCAGTACTTC

V: TRBV28
D: .
size: .
J: TRBJ1-5
CDR3: CASSPLVQPQHF
DNA: TGTGCCAGCTCCCCTTTAGTTCAGCCCCAGCATTTT

V: TRBV5-6
D: TRBD2
size: .
J: TRBJ2-1
CDR3: CASSLGLAGFYNEQFF
DNA: TGTGCCAGCAGCTTGGGACTAGCGGGCTTCTACAATGAGCAGTTCTTC

V: TRBV5-5
D: .
size: .
J: TRBJ1-6
CDR3: CASSLGQLNSPLHF
DNA: TGTGCCAGCAGCTTGGGCCAACTGAATTCACCCCTCCACTTT

V: TRBV7-9
D: .
size: .
J: TRBJ1-3
CDR3: CASSLGTASGNTIYF
DNA: TGTGCCAGCAGCTTAGGGACTGCCTCTGGAAACACCATATATTTT

V: TRBV9
D: TRBD1
size: .
J: TRBJ2-5
CDR3: CASSVGTGGASAQYF
DNA: TGTGCCAGCAGCGTAGGGACAGGGGGCGCATCGGCCCAGTACTTC

V: TRBV10-3
D: TRBD1
size: once
J: TRBJ2-7
CDR3: CAISEGTGAGEQYF
DNA: TGTGCCATCAGTGAGGGGACAGGGGCTGGAGAGCAGTACTTC

V: TRBV2
D: .
size: .
J: TRBJ1-2
CDR3: CASSTEGEEGYTF
DNA: TGTGCCAGCAGTACCGAAGGGGAGGAAGGCTACACCTTC

V: TRBV19
D: TRBD1
size: .
J: TRBJ2-7
CDR3: CASSMPGGWYEQYF
DNA: TGTGCCAGTAGTATGCCAGGGGGCTGGTACGAGCAGTACTTC

V: TRBV30
D: .
size: .
J: TRBJ1-6
CDR3: CAWGREGLNSPLHF
DNA: TGTGCCTGGGGTCGGGAGGGTCTAAATTCACCCCTCCACTTT

V: TRBV18
D: .
size: .
J: TRBJ2-2
CDR3: CASSLQGDYTGELFF
DNA: TGTGCCAGCTCACTGCAGGGGGACTACACCGGGGAGCTGTTTTTT

V: TRBV7-2
D: TRBD1
size: .
J: TRBJ1-3
CDR3: CATTGEAGNTIYF
DNA: TGTGCCACAACAGGGGAGGCTGGAAACACCATATATTTT

V: TRBV6-1
D: .
size: .
J: TRBJ1-5
CDR3: CASSAGRTSNQPQHF
DNA: TGTGCCAGCAGCGCCGGCCGCACCAGCAATCAGCCCCAGCATTTT

V: TRBV5-1
D: .
size: .
J: TRBJ2-2
CDR3: CASRALDNTGELFF
DNA: TGCGCCAGCAGGGCGCTAGACAACACCGGGGAGCTGTTTTTT